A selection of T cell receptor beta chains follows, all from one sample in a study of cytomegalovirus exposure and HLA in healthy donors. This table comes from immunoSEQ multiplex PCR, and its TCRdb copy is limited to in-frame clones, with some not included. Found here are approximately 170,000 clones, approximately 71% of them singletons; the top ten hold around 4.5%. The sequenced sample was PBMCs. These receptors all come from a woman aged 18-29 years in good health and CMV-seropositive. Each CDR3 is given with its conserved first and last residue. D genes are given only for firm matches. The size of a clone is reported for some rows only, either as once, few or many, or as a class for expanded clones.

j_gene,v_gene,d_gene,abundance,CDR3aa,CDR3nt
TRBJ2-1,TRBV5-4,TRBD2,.,CASSVSGSYNEQFF,TGTGCCAGCAGCGTTAGCGGGTCCTACAATGAGCAGTTCTTC
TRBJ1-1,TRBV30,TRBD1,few,CAWNPLGQAEAFF,TGTGCCTGGAATCCCCTGGGACAGGCAGAAGCTTTCTTT
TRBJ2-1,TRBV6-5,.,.,CASSYRGNIGNEQFF,TGTGCCAGCAGTTACCGAGGTAATATCGGCAATGAGCAGTTCTTC
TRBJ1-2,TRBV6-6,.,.,CASSYSGVTGYTF,TGTGCCAGCAGTTACTCAGGAGTAACTGGCTACACCTTC
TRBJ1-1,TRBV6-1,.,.,CASRRGENTEAFF,TGTGCCAGCAGACGGGGGGAAAACACTGAAGCTTTCTTT
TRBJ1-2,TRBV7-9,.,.,CASSLASGRDNYGYTF,TGTGCCAGCAGCTTAGCGTCAGGACGGGATAACTATGGCTACACCTTC
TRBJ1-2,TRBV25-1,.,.,CASSGLGTLANYGYTF,TGTGCCAGCAGTGGGCTGGGGACACTCGCTAACTATGGCTACACCTTC
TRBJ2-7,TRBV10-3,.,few,CAISVKTGSPYEQYF,TGTGCCATCAGTGTTAAGACTGGGTCCCCATACGAGCAGTACTTC
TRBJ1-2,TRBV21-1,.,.,CASSKARDRGNYGYTF,TGTGCCAGCAGCAAAGCGCGAGACAGGGGGAACTATGGCTACACCTTC
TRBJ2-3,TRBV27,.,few,CASSLWALGSEANTQYF,TGTGCCAGCAGTTTATGGGCCCTGGGTAGCGAGGCCAATACGCAGTATTTT
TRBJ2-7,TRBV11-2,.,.,CASSSGLSEQYF,TGTGCCAGCAGCTCAGGGCTTTCCGAGCAGTACTTC
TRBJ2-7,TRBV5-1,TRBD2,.,CASSPRTSGVSYEQYF,TGCGCCAGCAGCCCTAGGACTAGCGGGGTCTCCTACGAGCAGTACTTC
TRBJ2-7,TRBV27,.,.,CASSFDSSKNEQYF,TGTGCCAGCAGTTTTGACAGTTCGAAAAACGAGCAGTACTTC
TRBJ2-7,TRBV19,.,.,CASSILGDGAYEQYF,TGTGCCAGTAGTATTCTAGGGGATGGGGCCTACGAGCAGTACTTC
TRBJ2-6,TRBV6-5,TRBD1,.,CASSYGDRSGANVLTF,TGTGCCAGCAGTTACGGGGACAGATCTGGGGCCAACGTCCTGACTTTC
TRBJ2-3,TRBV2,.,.,CASTQDLRGGNTQYF,TGTGCCAGCACACAGGACCTGAGGGGGGGGAATACGCAGTATTTT
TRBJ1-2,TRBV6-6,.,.,CASRNIRVDYGYTF,TGTGCCAGCAGGAACATCAGGGTGGACTATGGCTACACCTTC
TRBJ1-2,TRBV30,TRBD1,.,CAWKLERGLNFGYTF,TGTGCCTGGAAATTAGAAAGGGGGCTGAATTTTGGCTACACCTTC
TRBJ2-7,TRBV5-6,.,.,CASSLGGSHYEQYF,TGTGCCAGCAGCTTGGGGGGCTCCCACTACGAGCAGTACTTC
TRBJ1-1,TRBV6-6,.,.,CASSFDTLGVSEAFF,TGTGCCAGCAGTTTTGACACCCTTGGTGTGTCTGAAGCTTTCTTT
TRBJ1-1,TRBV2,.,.,CASILQGSNTEAFF,TGTGCCAGCATACTTCAGGGATCGAACACTGAAGCTTTCTTT
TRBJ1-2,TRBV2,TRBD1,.,CASREDRDSHGYTF,TGTGCCAGCAGGGAGGACAGGGATTCCCATGGCTACACCTTC
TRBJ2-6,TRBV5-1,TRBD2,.,CASSAPPTSGRAGANVLTF,TGCGCCAGCAGCGCACCCCCGACTAGCGGGAGGGCTGGGGCCAACGTCCTGACTTTC
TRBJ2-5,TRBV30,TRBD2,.,CAWRGGFGGTQYF,TGTGCCTGGAGGGGAGGGTTTGGCGGGACCCAGTACTTC